These 5 T cell receptor beta chains were all obtained from the same sample, sequenced in a study of shared clonotypes between healthy human individuals. TCRdb's copy holds only in-frame clones and misses some; the assay was immunoSEQ multiplex PCR. The sample lists approximately 2.1 million clones; approximately 95% were seen once. The specimen sequenced was naive CD4+ T cells from PBMCs. Documented subset: CD45RA+ positively selected. The origin of the receptors is a man younger than 30 in good health. Some clones in this sample may be carry-over from other donors' samples.

V and J are TRBV7-2 and TRBJ1-5; unclear D gene. Per the germline V gene, CDR1 is SGHTA and CDR2 is FQGNSA. Trimming took 5 bases from V and 6 from J, leaving 14 bases between them. This CDR3 has 14 amino acids. The CDR3 DNA reads TGTGCCAGCAGCCCTCGGAAGAGGTCTCAGCCCCAGCATTTT. This gives the protein CASSPRKRSQPQHF.

The chain combines TRBV10-3 with TRBJ2-2; D not resolved. Germline V gives CDR1 ENHRY, CDR2 SYGVKD. The length of the CDR3 is 16 residues. With 0 bases removed from V and 2 bases from J, the gap between germline ends came to 10 bases. The CDR3 reads CAISESRTANTGELFF. CDR3 coding DNA: TGTGCCATCAGTGAGTCGCGGACCGCAAACACCGGGGAGCTGTTTTTT.

The chain employs TRBV9 and TRBJ1-1, with D uncertain. CDR3 length: 12 amino acids. V gave up 3 bases and J gave up 7 bases, with 10 bases separating them. The V gene's germline CDR1 is SGDLS and CDR2 YYNGEE. CDR3 residues: CASSAQVGEAFF. The CDR3 DNA sequence: TGTGCCAGCAGCGCCCAAGTAGGTGAAGCTTTCTTT.

The chain uses TRBV28 and TRBJ1-1; D not certain. Trimming left V 1 base short and J 7 bases short, with 10 bases between. Germline values: CDR1 MDHEN, CDR2 SYDVKM. The CDR3 has 13 amino acids. This chain's CDR3 is CASSLFARLEAFF. Here the CDR3 DNA reads TGTGCCAGCAGTTTATTCGCCCGACTTGAAGCTTTCTTT.

About this clone itself: Other nucleotide sequences from this sample produce the same CDR3. This chain connects TRBV5-1 to TRBJ2-1; the match to TRBD2 covers 8 bases. V lost 0 bases and J lost 0; bases outside the gene matches: 2. The CDR3 runs to 16 residues. In germline, CDR1 is SGHRS, CDR2 YFSETQ. The CDR3 loop is CASSLAGGSSYNEQFF. Here the CDR3 DNA reads TGCGCCAGCAGCTTGGCGGGAGGGAGCTCCTACAATGAGCAGTTCTTC.